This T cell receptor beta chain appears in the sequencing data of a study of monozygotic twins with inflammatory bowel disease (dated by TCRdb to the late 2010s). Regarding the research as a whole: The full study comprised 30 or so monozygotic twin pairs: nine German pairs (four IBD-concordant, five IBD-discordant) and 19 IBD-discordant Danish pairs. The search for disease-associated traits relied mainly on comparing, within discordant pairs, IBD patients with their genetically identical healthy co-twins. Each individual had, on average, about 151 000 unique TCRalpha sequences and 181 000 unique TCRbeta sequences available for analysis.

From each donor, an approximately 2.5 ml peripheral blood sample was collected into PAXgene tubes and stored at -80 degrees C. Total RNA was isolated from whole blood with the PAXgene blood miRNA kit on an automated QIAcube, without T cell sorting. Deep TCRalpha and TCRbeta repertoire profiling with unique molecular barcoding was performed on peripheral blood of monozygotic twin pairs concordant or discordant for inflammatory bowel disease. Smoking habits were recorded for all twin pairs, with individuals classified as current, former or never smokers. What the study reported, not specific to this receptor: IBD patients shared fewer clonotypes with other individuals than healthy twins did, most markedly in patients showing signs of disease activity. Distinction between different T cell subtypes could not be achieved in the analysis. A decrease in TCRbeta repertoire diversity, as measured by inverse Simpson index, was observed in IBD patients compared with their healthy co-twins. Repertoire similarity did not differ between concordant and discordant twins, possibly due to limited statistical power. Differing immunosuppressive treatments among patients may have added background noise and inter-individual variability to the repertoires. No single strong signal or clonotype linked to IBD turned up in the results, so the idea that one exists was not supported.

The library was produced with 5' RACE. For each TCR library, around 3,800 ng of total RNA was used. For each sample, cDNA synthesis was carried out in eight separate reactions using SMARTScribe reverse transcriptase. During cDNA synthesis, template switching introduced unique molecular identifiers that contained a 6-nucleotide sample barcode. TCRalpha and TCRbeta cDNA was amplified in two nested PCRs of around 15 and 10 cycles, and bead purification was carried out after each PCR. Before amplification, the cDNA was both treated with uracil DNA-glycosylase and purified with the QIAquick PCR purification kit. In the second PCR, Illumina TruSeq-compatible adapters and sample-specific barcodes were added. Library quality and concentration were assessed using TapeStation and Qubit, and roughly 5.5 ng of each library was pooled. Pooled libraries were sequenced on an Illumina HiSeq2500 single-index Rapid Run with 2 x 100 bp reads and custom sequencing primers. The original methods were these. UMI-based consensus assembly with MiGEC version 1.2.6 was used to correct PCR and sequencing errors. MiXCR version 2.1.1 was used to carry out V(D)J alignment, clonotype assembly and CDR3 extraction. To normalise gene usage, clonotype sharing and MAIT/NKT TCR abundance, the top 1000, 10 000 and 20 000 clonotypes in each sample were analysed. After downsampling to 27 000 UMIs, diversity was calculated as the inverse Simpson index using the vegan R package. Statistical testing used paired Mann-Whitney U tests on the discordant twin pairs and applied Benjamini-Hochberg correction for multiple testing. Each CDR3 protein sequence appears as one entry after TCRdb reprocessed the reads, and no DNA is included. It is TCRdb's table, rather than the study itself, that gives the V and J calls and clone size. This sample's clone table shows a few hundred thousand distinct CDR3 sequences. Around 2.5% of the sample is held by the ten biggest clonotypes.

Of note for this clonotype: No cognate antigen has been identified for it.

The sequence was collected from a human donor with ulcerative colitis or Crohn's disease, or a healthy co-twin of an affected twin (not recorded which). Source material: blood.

The CDR3 sequence is CASSIERTGQFF. The rearranged chain carries TRBV19 and TRBJ2-1. The CDR3 has 12 amino acids, counting the end cysteine and phenylalanine. No DNA was logged. CDR1 and CDR2 are drawn from the germline V gene (reference sequence): LNHDA, SQIVND.